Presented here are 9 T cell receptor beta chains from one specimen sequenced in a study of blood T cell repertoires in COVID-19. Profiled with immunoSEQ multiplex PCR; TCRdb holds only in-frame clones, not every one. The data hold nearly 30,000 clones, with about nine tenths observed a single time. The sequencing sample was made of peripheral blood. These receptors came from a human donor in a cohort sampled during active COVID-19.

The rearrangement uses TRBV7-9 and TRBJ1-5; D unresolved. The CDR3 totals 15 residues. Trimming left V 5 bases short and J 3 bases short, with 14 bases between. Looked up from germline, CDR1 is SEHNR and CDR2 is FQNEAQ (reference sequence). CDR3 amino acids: CASSPGNLPNQPQHF. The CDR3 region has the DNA TGTGCCAGCAGCCCCGGGAACCTCCCCAATCAGCCCCAGCATTTT.

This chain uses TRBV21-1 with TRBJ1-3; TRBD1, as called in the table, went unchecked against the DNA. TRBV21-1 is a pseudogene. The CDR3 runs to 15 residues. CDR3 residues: CASSKLGGLGNTIYF. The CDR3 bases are TGTGCCAGCAGCAAACTTGGGGGCTTAGGAAACACCATATATTTT.

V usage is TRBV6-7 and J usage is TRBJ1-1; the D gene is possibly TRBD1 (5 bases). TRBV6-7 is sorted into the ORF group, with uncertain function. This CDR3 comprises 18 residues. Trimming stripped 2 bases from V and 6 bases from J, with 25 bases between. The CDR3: CASSYEEGSTPSTPEAFF. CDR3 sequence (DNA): TGTGCCAGCAGTTACGAGGAGGGGTCAACTCCGTCCACACCTGAAGCTTTCTTT.

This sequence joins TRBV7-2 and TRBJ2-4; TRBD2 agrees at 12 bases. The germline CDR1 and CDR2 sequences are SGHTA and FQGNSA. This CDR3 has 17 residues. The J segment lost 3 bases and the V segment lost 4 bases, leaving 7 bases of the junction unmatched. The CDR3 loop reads CASSSRTSGEIKNIQYF. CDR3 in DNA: TGTGCCAGCAGCTCACGGACTAGCGGGGAGATCAAAAACATTCAGTACTTC.

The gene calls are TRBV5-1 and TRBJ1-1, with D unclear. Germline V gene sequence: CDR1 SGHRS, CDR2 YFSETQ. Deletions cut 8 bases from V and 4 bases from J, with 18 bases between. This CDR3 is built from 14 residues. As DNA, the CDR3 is TGCGCCAGTGGGTCAGCGGTACTGGGCACTGAAGCTTTCTTT. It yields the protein CASGSAVLGTEAFF.

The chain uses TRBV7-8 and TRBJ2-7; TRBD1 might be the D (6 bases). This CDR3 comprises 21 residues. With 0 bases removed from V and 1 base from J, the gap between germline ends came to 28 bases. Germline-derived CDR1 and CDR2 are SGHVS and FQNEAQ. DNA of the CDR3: TGTGCCAGCAGCTTAGCTGGGGGCGTCTGGGCAGGGTCCTCACCTTCCTACGAGCAGTACTTC. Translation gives CASSLAGGVWAGSSPSYEQYF.

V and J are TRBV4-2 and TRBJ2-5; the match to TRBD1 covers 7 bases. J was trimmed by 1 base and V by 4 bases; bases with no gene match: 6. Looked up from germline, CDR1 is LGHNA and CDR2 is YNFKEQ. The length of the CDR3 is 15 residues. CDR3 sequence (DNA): TGTGCCAGCAGCCGGCAGGGGGATCGCCAAGAGACCCAGTACTTC. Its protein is CASSRQGDRQETQYF.

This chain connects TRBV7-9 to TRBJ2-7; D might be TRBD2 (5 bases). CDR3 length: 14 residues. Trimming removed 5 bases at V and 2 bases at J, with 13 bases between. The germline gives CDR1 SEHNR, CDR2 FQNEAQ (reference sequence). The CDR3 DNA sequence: TGTGCCAGCAGCCTTCCCCGGGAAACCTACGAGCAGTACTTC. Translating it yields CASSLPRETYEQYF.

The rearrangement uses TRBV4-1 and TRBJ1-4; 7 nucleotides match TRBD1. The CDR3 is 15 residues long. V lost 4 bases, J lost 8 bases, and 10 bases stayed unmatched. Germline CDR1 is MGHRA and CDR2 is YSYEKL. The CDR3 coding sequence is TGCGCCAGCAGCCCAGAAGGGGGCAGTGTAGAAAAACTGTTTTTT. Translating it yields CASSPEGGSVEKLFF.